This is a list of T cell receptor beta chains from one sample in a study of blood T cell repertoires in COVID-19. Using immunoSEQ multiplex PCR, the repertoire was profiled, and TCRdb retains in-frame clones only, with some absent. The table has roughly 250,000 clones, roughly 89% seen once; the top ten hold around 0.88%. What was sequenced was peripheral blood. All receptors come from a man younger than 45 with acute or convalescent COVID-19. Each CDR3 is given with its conserved first and last residue. D genes are given only for firm matches. Clone size is not always given. Where it is, it says once, few, many or a class for expanded clones.

j_call	v_call	d_call	clone_size	cdr3_aa	cdr3_nt
TRBJ2-3	TRBV12-3/TRBV12-4	.	.	CASSFLADTQYF	TGTGCCAGCAGTTTCTTAGCTGATACGCAGTATTTT
TRBJ1-1	TRBV9	.	.	CASTRDSRVNTEAFF	TGTGCCAGCACTCGGGATAGTAGGGTGAACACTGAAGCTTTCTTT
TRBJ1-5	TRBV18	.	.	CASSLEGVYSNQPQHF	TGTGCCAGCTCACTCGAGGGGGTCTATAGCAATCAGCCCCAGCATTTT
TRBJ1-1	TRBV28	.	.	CASSPTGMNTEAFF	TGTGCCAGCAGTCCTACAGGTATGAACACTGAAGCTTTCTTT
TRBJ1-1	TRBV7-9	TRBD1	.	CASERDRPEAFF	TGTGCCAGCGAACGGGACAGACCTGAAGCTTTCTTT
TRBJ1-4	TRBV18	.	.	CASSPRLGAATNEKLFF	TGTGCCAGCTCACCACGATTAGGAGCGGCAACTAATGAAAAACTGTTTTTT
TRBJ2-1	TRBV27	TRBD2	.	CASSLMTSGIYNEQFF	TGTGCCAGCAGTTTGATGACCAGCGGGATATACAATGAGCAGTTCTTC
TRBJ1-1	TRBV18	.	.	CASSQGHLNTEAFF	TGTGCCAGCTCACAGGGACACCTTAACACTGAAGCTTTCTTT
TRBJ2-5	TRBV5-1	TRBD1	once	CASRTGTGVETQYF	TGCGCCAGCAGGACTGGGACAGGGGTTGAGACCCAGTACTTC
TRBJ1-5	TRBV6-5	.	.	CASSRSNQPQHF	TGTGCCAGCAGTCGTAGCAATCAGCCCCAGCATTTT
TRBJ1-2	TRBV5-1	.	.	CASSATGTKSNYGYTF	TGCGCCAGCAGCGCAACCGGGACAAAGTCTAACTATGGCTACACCTTC
TRBJ1-1	TRBV7-3	TRBD1	few	CASSLTGGTEAFF	TGTGCCAGCAGCTTGACAGGGGGCACTGAAGCTTTCTTT
TRBJ2-1	TRBV5-1	TRBD2	.	CASSFGAGGLNEQFF	TGCGCCAGCAGCTTCGGTGCGGGGGGGCTTAATGAGCAGTTCTTC
TRBJ1-2	TRBV6-5	.	.	CASSYAGGYGYTF	TGTGCCAGCAGTTACGCAGGAGGATATGGCTACACCTTC
TRBJ2-1	TRBV3-1/TRBV3-2	TRBD2	.	CASSRGGVEQFF	TGTGCCAGCAGCCGCGGGGGGGTTGAGCAGTTCTTC
TRBJ1-5	TRBV5-1	.	.	CASSGGGQNQPQHF	TGCGCCAGCAGCGGGGGCGGGCAAAATCAGCCCCAGCATTTT
TRBJ2-5	TRBV28	.	.	CASLTGNLQETQYF	TGTGCCAGCCTGACAGGAAATCTTCAAGAGACCCAGTACTTC
TRBJ1-3	TRBV11-2	TRBD1	.	CASSQDRAGNTIYF	TGTGCCAGCAGCCAGGACAGGGCTGGAAACACCATATATTTT
TRBJ2-3	TRBV6-5	TRBD2	.	CASRFLAGAGDTQYF	TGTGCCAGCAGGTTCCTAGCGGGAGCGGGGGATACGCAGTATTTT
TRBJ2-5	TRBV7-3	TRBD2	.	CASSLIAGRTQYF	TGTGCCAGCAGCTTAATAGCGGGGAGGACCCAGTACTTC
TRBJ2-7	TRBV27	.	few	CASSLSSVFSYEQYF	TGTGCCAGCAGTTTATCGTCCGTTTTTTCCTACGAGCAGTACTTC
TRBJ1-2	TRBV15	.	.	CATSTTRGAGGYTF	TGTGCCACCAGCACCACGCGGGGGGCTGGCGGCTACACCTTC
TRBJ2-2	TRBV9	.	few	CASSVVGRGNTGELFF	TGTGCCAGCAGCGTAGTGGGTAGAGGGAACACCGGGGAGCTGTTTTTT
TRBJ1-6	TRBV19	TRBD1	.	CASSWDSDYNSPLHF	TGTGCCAGTAGCTGGGACAGCGACTATAATTCACCCCTCCACTTT
TRBJ2-2	TRBV30	.	.	CAWLRGDTGELFF	TGTGCCTGGCTCAGGGGGGACACCGGGGAGCTGTTTTTT
TRBJ2-7	TRBV28	.	.	CASSFSGSYEQYF	TGTGCCAGCAGTTTTAGCGGCTCCTACGAGCAGTACTTC
TRBJ2-1	TRBV6-1	.	.	CASSEVTGFIRFF	TGTGCCAGCAGTGAAGTCACAGGCTTCATTCGGTTCTTC
TRBJ2-1	TRBV9	.	.	CASGADYNEQFF	TGTGCCAGCGGGGCGGATTACAATGAGCAGTTCTTC
TRBJ1-6	TRBV28	.	.	CASSLLGGSRRSYNSPLHF	TGTGCCAGCAGTTTGCTTGGTGGGTCTCGACGGAGCTATAATTCACCCCTCCACTTT